This T cell receptor (beta chain) was captured in a study of blood T cell repertoires in COVID-19. Study context: The United States, Italy and Spain provided the acute and convalescent COVID-19 samples.

Produced via immunoSEQ multiplex PCR; TCRdb's table is partial and in-frame only. The sample lists about 170,000 clones, around nine tenths occurring once. From germline, CDR1 is SEHNR and CDR2 FQNEAQ (reference sequence). Trimming removed 1 base at V and 3 bases at J, with 13 bases between. The CDR3 runs 16 residues. What was sequenced was peripheral blood. This chain connects TRBV7-9 to TRBJ1-3; maybe TRBD1 (6 bases). This sequence was found in a man aged 70-80 years with acute or convalescent COVID-19. CDR3 amino acids: CASSLGAGVDGNTIYF. In DNA, the CDR3 is TGTGCCAGCAGCTTAGGAGCAGGGGTCGATGGAAACACCATATATTTT.